This T cell receptor (beta chain) was recovered during a study of blood T cell repertoires in COVID-19. The overall study: There were acute and convalescent COVID-19 samples, and they came from the United States, Italy and Spain. The analysed material was cDNA or gDNA that came from T cells, B-cell-depleted T cells, or PBMCs.

In the original processing: Estimates of nucleated cell counts were drawn from the amplification of reference gene primers. Libraries were prepared by immunoSEQ multiplex PCR; TCRdb keeps only in-frame clonotypes and omits some of them. The V and J calls and clone size were taken over from that table, and D and trimming were inferred from the DNA. Of some 200,000 clones detected, 87% appear once; the ten largest clones hold around 12%. Per the germline V gene, CDR1 is MGHDK and CDR2 is SYGVNS. V was pared by 4 bases and J by 3 bases, with 11 bases of the junction left unmatched. The CDR3 contains 18 residues.

The sequencing sample was made of peripheral blood. The chain employs TRBV25-1 and TRBJ2-1, with 11 positions matching TRBD1. The clonotype was recovered from a woman aged 18-29 years who had recovered from COVID-19. Written as DNA, the CDR3 is TGTGCCAGCAGTGTATCCGACCGGACAGGGGGCATCTACAATGAGCAGTTCTTC. Translating it yields CASSVSDRTGGIYNEQFF.